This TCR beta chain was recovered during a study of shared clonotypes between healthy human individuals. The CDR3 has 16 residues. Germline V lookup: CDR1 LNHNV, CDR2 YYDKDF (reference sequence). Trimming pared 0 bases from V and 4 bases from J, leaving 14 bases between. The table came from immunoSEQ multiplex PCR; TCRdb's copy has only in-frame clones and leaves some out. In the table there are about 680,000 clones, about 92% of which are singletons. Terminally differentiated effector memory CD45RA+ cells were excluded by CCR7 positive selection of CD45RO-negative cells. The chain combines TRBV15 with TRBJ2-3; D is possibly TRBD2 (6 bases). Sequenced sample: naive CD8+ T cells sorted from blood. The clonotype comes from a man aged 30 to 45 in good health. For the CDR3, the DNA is TGTGCCACCAGCAGAGACCGCGGTGGAGGGCCAGATACGCAGTATTTT. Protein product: CATSRDRGGGPDTQYF.